The 9 T cell receptor beta chains given below trace back to one sample, sequenced in a study of blood T cell repertoires in COVID-19. The method was immunoSEQ multiplex PCR; TCRdb's version includes in-frame clones alone and lacks a portion of them. Among roughly 60,000 clones, roughly nine tenths were seen once, and the ten largest hold roughly a tenth. Input material: peripheral blood. Receptor source: a human donor with acute or convalescent COVID-19. The donor label of this sample is uncertain.

The chain uses TRBV18 and TRBJ2-2, with D uncertain. V lost 3 bases and J 0 bases, leaving 5 bases between the germline ends. Looked up from germline, CDR1 is KGHSH and CDR2 is LQKENI. This CDR3 has 14 residues. The CDR3 nucleotides read TGTGCCAGCTCACCTTCTACGAACACCGGGGAGCTGTTTTTT. The encoded protein is CASSPSTNTGELFF.

The V gene is TRBV10-1, the J gene TRBJ2-1; 9 nucleotides agree with TRBD1. Germline V lookup: CDR1 WNHNN, CDR2 SYGVQD (reference sequence). After removal of 9 bases from V and 9 bases from J, the junction contained 12 bases not matched to a gene. The CDR3 spans 14 residues. CDR3 sequence reads: CASRRDRAGGEQFF. The CDR3 bases are TGCGCCAGTCGCCGGGACAGGGCTGGAGGTGAGCAGTTCTTC.

The rearrangement links TRBV7-3 to TRBJ2-2, with a possible D match to TRBD2 (5 bases). Trimming pared 8 bases from V and 2 bases from J, leaving 12 bases between. Germline assignment: CDR1 SGHTA and CDR2 FQGTGA. The CDR3 totals 14 residues. The CDR3 here is CASGRTLNTGELFF. In DNA form, the CDR3 reads TGTGCCAGCGGCCGGACTCTTAACACCGGGGAGCTGTTTTTT.

This chain connects TRBV7-9 to TRBJ1-2, with TRBD1 identical over 9 bases. This CDR3 contains 14 residues. V dropped 5 bases and J dropped 3; count of bases not matched to a gene: 4. Germline V lookup: CDR1 SEHNR, CDR2 FQNEAQ (reference sequence). CDR3 DNA sequence: TGTGCCAGCAGCGCGGACAGGGGAGACTATGGCTACACCTTC. Its protein is CASSADRGDYGYTF. Based on the CDR3 plus reference TRBV7-9 and TRBJ1-2, the full variable domain is DTGVSQNPRHKITKRGQNVTFRCDPISEHNRLYWYRQTLGQGPEFLTYFQNEAQLEKSRLLSDRFSAERPKGSFSTLEIQRTEQGDSAMYLCASSADRGDYGYTFGSGTRLTVV.

The J gene is TRBJ1-2, the V gene TRBV12-3 or TRBV12-4, with 10 bases that match TRBD1. The J segment lost 8 bases and the V segment lost 5 bases, leaving 5 bases of the junction unmatched. This CDR3 comprises 13 residues. The CDR3 loop is CASSHGDRGGYTF. CDR3 DNA: TGTGCCAGCAGTCACGGGGACAGGGGAGGCTACACCTTC.

The genes are TRBV4-2 and TRBJ2-6; the D is unclear. CDR1 is LGHNA and CDR2 is YNFKEQ in the germline V gene. V was cut by 5 bases and J by 0 bases, with 20 bases left in between. CDR3 length: 19 residues. CDR3 amino acids: CASSSFPRGPPSGANVLTF. The DNA for the CDR3 is TGTGCCAGCAGCTCCTTCCCCCGCGGTCCCCCCTCTGGGGCCAACGTCCTGACTTTC.

The sample holds one count of this clone. The chain joins TRBV9 to TRBJ1-6, with D unclear. This CDR3 is built from 13 residues. V was trimmed by 6 bases and J by 9 bases, leaving 13 bases between them. Germline lookup yields CDR1 SGDLS and CDR2 YYNGEE. The CDR3 loop is CASTSEGASPLHF. The CDR3 coding sequence is TGTGCCAGCACAAGCGAGGGCGCTTCACCCCTCCACTTT.

The V gene is TRBV10-3, the J gene TRBJ1-2; 8 nucleotides agree with TRBD1. V dropped 7 bases and J dropped 3; count of bases not matched to a gene: 10. This CDR3 region has 15 residues. Germline-derived CDR1 and CDR2 are ENHRY and SYGVKD. Here the CDR3 reads CAIMFTGGKDYGYTF. In DNA form, the CDR3 reads TGTGCCATCATGTTTACAGGGGGTAAGGACTATGGCTACACCTTC.

The chain employs TRBV2 and TRBJ2-2; maybe TRBD1 (5 bases). The germline V and J ends were trimmed by 11 bases and 1 base, with 14 bases remaining between them. Germline CDR1 and CDR2: SNHLY and FYNNEI. The CDR3 consists of 14 residues. The CDR3 is CADSRLKNTGELFF. DNA of the CDR3: TGTGCCGACAGCAGGTTAAAGAACACCGGGGAGCTGTTTTTT.